This T cell receptor beta chain was obtained from a study of vaccination and CD4 T cells after COVID-19. Study-level results: Post-vaccination, and not before, a median roughly 90% of reactive clones appeared in convalescent patients.

Trimming stripped 0 bases from V and 7 bases from J, with 15 bases between. The length of the CDR3 is 15 residues. Germline V lookup: CDR1 SGHVS, CDR2 FQNEAQ. A note on this clonotype: The antigen is unknown.

Treatment defined: approximately 9-day PBMC culture with coronavirus spike peptide pools or control peptides (ViraFEST assay). Patients returned positive PCR results between March and December 2020, earlier than US Alpha, Beta and Delta variants. At days 3 and 7, half the medium was exchanged for fresh IL-2 medium. Sequenced with the Oncomine TCR Beta short-read assay was DNA taken from cultured CD4+ T cells. Genomic DNA from cultured CD4+ T cells was extracted. TCRdb independently ran MiXCR on the PCR reads; one entry per CDR3 protein. The sample consists of some 8,100 distinct CDR3 sequences, 50% of them appearing once.

Sequencing was performed on CD4+ T cells from blood, cultured in vitro. This chain joins TRBV7-8 and TRBJ1-2, with D uncertain. The TCR comes from a human donor who had recovered from COVID-19. The DNA for the CDR3 is TGTGCCAGCAGCTTAGCCCGCACAGACTTCTTTGGCTACACCTTC. Amino acid sequence: CASSLARTDFFGYTF.